A selection of T cell receptor beta chains follows, all from one sample in a study of blood T cells in healthy people across ages. TCRdb independently ran MiXCR on the 5' RACE reads; one entry per CDR3 protein. The data hold about 1,400,000 distinct CDR3 sequences, with approximately 59% observed a single time. The material sequenced was blood. Every receptor here comes from a man aged 18 to 30 in good health. CDR3s include the opening cysteine and the closing phenylalanine or tryptophan. A D gene is named only where the DNA matches it firmly. Some rows mark clone size as missing; the rest say once, few, many or name a class of expanded clone.

CDR3: CASSHGVSGAYEQYF; DNA: TGTGCCAGCAGCCATGGGGTTAGCGGAGCCTACGAGCAGTACTTC; J: TRBJ2-7; D: .; size: .; V: TRBV14
CDR3: CASSLAGTGTGSKLFF; DNA: TGTGCCAGCAGCTTAGCCGGGACAGGGACCGGTTCAAAGCTGTTTTTT; J: TRBJ1-4; D: TRBD1; size: .; V: TRBV7-2
CDR3: CASSPGGGWFF; DNA: TGTGCCAGCAGTCCAGGGGGGGGGTGGTTCTTC; J: TRBJ2-1; D: .; size: few; V: TRBV6-5
CDR3: CSATGYGYTF; DNA: TGCAGTGCCACTGGATATGGCTACACCTTC; J: TRBJ1-2; D: .; size: few; V: TRBV20-1
CDR3: CASRRDNEQFF; DNA: TGTGCCAGCAGGAGGGACAATGAGCAGTTCTTC; J: TRBJ2-1; D: .; size: few; V: TRBV2
CDR3: CASSFPRRGDQETQYF; DNA: TGTGCCAGCAGTTTCCCCCGACGGGGGGACCAAGAGACCCAGTACTTC; J: TRBJ2-5; D: TRBD2; size: .; V: TRBV12-3/TRBV12-4
CDR3: CASSGPSRVSGELFF; DNA: TGTGCCAGCAGTGGACCTTCTAGGGTTTCCGGGGAGCTGTTTTTT; J: TRBJ2-2; D: .; size: .; V: TRBV6-2/TRBV6-3
CDR3: CASSLSGGTYHEQYF; DNA: TGTGCCAGCAGCTTATCCGGCGGGACTTACCACGAGCAGTACTTC; J: TRBJ2-7; D: .; size: .; V: TRBV7-8
CDR3: CASSAVGTSGYGQYF; DNA: TGTGCCAGCAGTGCGGTCGGGACTAGCGGGTACGGGCAGTACTTC; J: TRBJ2-5; D: TRBD2; size: .; V: TRBV27
CDR3: CASSQTGTWGYNEQFF; DNA: TGTGCCAGCAGCCAAACCGGGACCTGGGGTTACAATGAGCAGTTCTTC; J: TRBJ2-1; D: .; size: .; V: TRBV12-3/TRBV12-4
CDR3: CSAREGGESTRGYTF; DNA: TGCAGTGCTAGAGAGGGCGGCGAGTCCACCAGGGGCTACACCTTC; J: TRBJ1-2; D: .; size: once; V: TRBV20-1
CDR3: CSAIGREGSGANVVTF; DNA: TGCAGTGCTATCGGTAGGGAGGGCTCTGGGGCCAACGTCGTGACTTTC; J: TRBJ2-6; D: TRBD2; size: .; V: TRBV20-1
CDR3: CASSTYETGAYEQYF; DNA: TGTGCCAGCAGCACCTACGAGACAGGGGCCTACGAGCAGTACTTC; J: TRBJ2-7; D: TRBD1; size: .; V: TRBV27
CDR3: CASGGGLQETQYF; DNA: TGTGCGTCTGGAGGGGGCCTCCAAGAGACCCAGTACTTC; J: TRBJ2-5; D: .; size: .; V: TRBV6-6
CDR3: CASTVAGVGFYEQYF; DNA: TGTGCCAGCACAGTAGCGGGGGTGGGATTCTACGAGCAGTACTTC; J: TRBJ2-7; D: TRBD2; size: .; V: TRBV27